This T cell receptor beta chain was retrieved from a study of prognosis after radiotherapy for stage I lung cancer. About the study: The tumor diagnosis was squamous cell carcinoma for about 7 patients and adenocarcinoma for twelve. The study delivered radiotherapy as SBRT in 3 to 5 fractions, with a biologically effective dose of at least 100 Gy.

The ends lost 7 bases at V and 6 bases at J; junction bases unmatched: 16. The germline CDR1 and CDR2 sequences are MNHNS and SASEGT. The CDR3 is 16 amino acids. The genomic DNA TCR beta CDR3 region underwent two rounds of multiplex PCR. Round one of PCR was performed, and it used primers specific to each TRBV and TRBJ gene. TCRdb analysed the multiplex PCR reads with MiXCR anew, one entry per CDR3 protein. Of just over 30,000 distinct CDR3 sequences listed, around 30% are singletons. The sequenced sample was PBMCs, obtained before or after stereotactic body radiation therapy (not recorded which). This chain links TRBV6-1 with TRBJ1-2, with 8 positions matching TRBD1. The receptor's source is a donor of 50 years or more with non-small cell lung cancer. CDR3 nucleotide sequence: TGTGCCAGCACCACAGGGGGAGGGGCCGGGGGGGATGGCTACACCTTC. Translating gives CASTTGGGAGGDGYTF.